This entry concerns a single T cell receptor beta chain. Its antigen remains undetermined. Base qualities are not provided; no much larger clone lies one nucleotide away. The entry originates in a study of CD8+ T cells in alopecia areata listed by TCRdb under 2018. As for the study more broadly: The treated patients, all with moderate-to-severe alopecia areata, were enrolled in an open-label pilot trial of oral tofacitinib given at 5 to 10 mg twice daily. Amplification of TCRbeta CDR3 regions was done by immunoSEQ multiplex PCR using 35 Vbeta forward primers and 13 Jbeta reverse primers. On the human side, TCRbeta sequencing was run on scalp tissue and on sorted CD4+ and CD8+ peripheral blood T cells from healthy controls and from alopecia areata patients with either patchy or totalis/universalis disease. Disease severity in treated patients was measured with the SALT score, which quantifies the percentage of affected scalp surface area. Biopsies were taken from tofacitinib-treated patients at baseline and at 4 and 24 weeks of treatment, and a later scalp biopsy was taken in several of the tofacitinib-treated patients. To study T cell clonal expansion in alopecia areata, the researchers applied high-throughput TCRbeta sequencing to both the C3H/HeJ mouse model and human patients. RNA came from the PAXgene miRNA kit for fixed scalp, the miRNeasy kit for PBMCs, and the RNeasy kit for mouse skin. Scalp clonality was compared among normal scalp (n=4), patchy alopecia areata scalp (n=8), and alopecia totalis/universalis scalp (n=8). Tofacitinib was given for 6 to 18 months, followed by 6 months of follow-up off drug to assess delayed response and recurrence. Study-level results and caveats: Scalp clonality and the number of expanded CD8+ clones among the top 100 scalp clones were significantly decreased by tofacitinib. During tofacitinib treatment, many expanded lesional clones remained in scalp and blood, and this persistence may partly explain relapse after treatment is stopped. Resident alphabeta T cells in normal human skin are also sequenced, complicating scalp TCR repertoire analysis, unlike mouse skin dominated by gammadelta T cells. TCR sequences shared between patients were less clear than in mice, possibly partly because of HLA diversity in the patient population. Compared with normal scalp, lesional scalp had higher clonality and more expanded CD8+ clones, particularly in alopecia totalis/universalis, a pattern that suggests antigenic drive. Because the treated cohort was small and included a single nonresponder, larger studies are needed to assess links between baseline CD8+ expansion and response.

The library was made by the immunoSEQ multiplex PCR assay. RNA was extracted from all samples and reverse transcribed into cDNA as template for TCR sequencing. SuperScript III was used for first-strand cDNA synthesis, primed with a 2:1 mix of oligo-dT and random hexamers. A synthetic immune receptor repertoire was used to assess amplification bias, and residual bias was removed computationally. In the authors' own workflow: After raw reads were preprocessed to remove errors, the CDR3 was defined following IMGT conventions as running from the conserved cysteine to phenylalanine. Clonality was computed as 1 minus the Shannon entropy, with the entropy normalized by log2 of the number of productive unique TCRs. Scalp TCRbeta sequences were cross-referenced with sorted blood CD4 and CD8 repertoires so that the CD4 or CD8 identity of scalp clones could be inferred. In its TCRdb copy, this immuneACCESS table keeps in-frame sequences only and misses some clones. Where compared with another copy, unresolved V genes explain less than half of these, and the others have no known cause. V and J calls and clone size are those listed in that table; D and trimming were worked out from the DNA. This sample is represented by 110,000 or so clones; roughly 56% of them were singletons. In total, the top ten clones hold roughly 3.5% of the sample.

Reading the label with the study, this specimen's time point is: less than 25 weeks on oral tofacitinib. This specimen's treatment or condition label, interpreted: oral pan-JAK inhibitor, 5-10 mg twice daily. Lesional scalp punch biopsies and peripheral blood were obtained from alopecia areata patients. PBMCs were separated by density centrifugation and stained for CD3, CD4 and CD8, after which CD4+ and CD8+ T cells were sorted on a FACSAria. The input for sequencing was CD4+ T cells sorted from blood, taken at week 24, from a patient treated with tofacitinib. The receptor was derived from a human donor with alopecia areata.

The nucleotide sequence reads as follows: TGCAGCGTTCGGCGGGGAGCCTACACCGGGGAGCTGTTTTTT. Its translation reads: CSVRRGAYTGELFF. The chain uses TRBV29-1 and TRBJ2-2; TRBD2 is a weak D gene call, 6 bases matching. V is pared back by 5 bases and J by 3 bases, with 13 bases lying between the germline termini. The germline V gene encodes CDR1 SQVTM and CDR2 ANQGSEA. Taken from cysteine to phenylalanine, the CDR3 has 14 residues. The retained sequence is limited to the CDR3, 42 bases, with the frame set at the first base.